This entry is about one T cell receptor (beta chain). This record belongs to a study of blood T cell repertoires in COVID-19. With V trimmed by 8 bases and J by 1 base, 5 bases remained unmatched. The CDR3 loop spans 14 amino acids. From germline, CDR1 is LNHDA and CDR2 SQIVND (reference sequence). The repertoire was sequenced with immunoSEQ multiplex PCR; TCRdb's copy has only in-frame clones and lacks some. This table has over 35,000 clones, 80% to 90% appearing once. The receptor was isolated from a man aged 50 to 60 with acute or convalescent COVID-19. Sequencing used peripheral blood. The chain uses TRBV19 and TRBJ2-1, with 7 bases that match TRBD2. The CDR3 sequence: CASLGGLSYNEQFF. Written as DNA, the CDR3 is TGTGCCAGTTTGGGGGGACTATCCTACAATGAGCAGTTCTTC.